The 30 T cell receptor beta chains presented below share a single source sample, sequenced in a study of blood T cell repertoires in COVID-19. Here immunoSEQ multiplex PCR was the method, and the copy in TCRdb shows in-frame clones only, minus some. The sample lists around 230,000 clones, approximately 90% seen once, with 2.6% in the top ten. The sequencing input was PBMCs or T cells enriched from blood (not recorded which). These receptors all come from a woman in her 30s who had recovered from COVID-19.

This clone appeared once. The chain combines TRBV18 with TRBJ2-1; possibly TRBD2 for D (5 bases). This CDR3 is 13 amino acids long. Between the trimmed V and J ends, which lost 3 bases and 5 bases, there was a span of 8 bases. CDR1 and CDR2 from the germline V gene are KGHSH and LQKENI. CDR3 in amino acids: CASSPSGNNEQFF. In nucleotides, the CDR3 is TGTGCCAGCTCACCGTCGGGGAACAATGAGCAGTTCTTC.

J is TRBJ2-7 and V is TRBV11-2; D perhaps matches TRBD1 (6 bases). The CDR3 length is 14 residues. With 5 bases removed from V and 2 bases from J, the gap between germline ends came to 13 bases. The germline V gene encodes CDR1 SGHAT and CDR2 FQNNGV. The chain's CDR3 is CASSPGQGPYEQYF. The CDR3, as DNA: TGTGCCAGCAGCCCGGGACAAGGACCCTACGAGCAGTACTTC.

The chain recombines TRBV11-3 with TRBJ2-3; no firm D call. There are 13 residues in the CDR3. CDR1 and CDR2 from the germline V gene are SGHNT and YENEEA. V was cut by 5 bases and J by 3 bases, with 9 bases left in between. This CDR3 is CASSTSTTDTQYF. CDR3 sequence (DNA): TGTGCCAGCAGCACTTCGACAACAGATACGCAGTATTTT. Full variable domain (outside the CDR3, taken from reference TRBV11-3 and TRBJ2-3): EAGVVQSPRYKIIEKKQPVAFWCNPISGHNTLYWYLQNLGQGPELLIRYENEEAVDDSQLPKDRFSAERLKGVDSTLKIQPAELGDSAVYLCASSTSTTDTQYFGPGTRLTVL.

A word on this clone: Other DNA variants within this sample encode the same CDR3. This chain uses TRBV3-1 (or the pseudogene TRBV3-2) with TRBJ1-3; TRBD1 aligns across 7 bases. CDR1 and CDR2 (germline): LGHDT, YNNKEL (reference sequence). CDR3 length: 15 residues. V lost 3 bases and J lost 2; bases outside the gene matches: 4. For the CDR3, the DNA is TGTGCCAGCAGCCAGACACAGGGGCCTGGAAACACCATATATTTT. It translates to CASSQTQGPGNTIYF.

This clone was seen only once. The chain combines TRBV5-6 with TRBJ1-1, with unresolved D. The CDR3 length is 14 residues. The V and J ends lost 3 bases and 0 bases respectively, with 9 bases between them. Germline V gives CDR1 SGHDT, CDR2 YYEEEE. The CDR3 loop reads CASSWYSVNTEAFF. The CDR3 DNA reads TGTGCCAGCAGCTGGTATTCAGTGAACACTGAAGCTTTCTTT.

The rearrangement uses TRBV27 and TRBJ1-1, with D uncertain. The V end lost 6 bases, the J end lost 3 bases, and 11 bases lay between the germline ends. The CDR3 is 13 residues long. Germline V gives CDR1 MNHEY, CDR2 SMNVEV (reference sequence). The CDR3 coding sequence is TGTGCCAGCAGGGGAGGCTGGGACACTGAAGCTTTCTTT. This translates into CASRGGWDTEAFF.

The chain employs TRBV7-3 and TRBJ2-5; 7 bases are shared with TRBD1. Germline CDR1 reads SGHTA; CDR2 reads FQGTGA. The V gene end was trimmed by 5 bases and the J gene end by 2 bases; junction bases not matched to a gene: 8. The CDR3 totals 15 residues. In nucleotides, the CDR3 is TGTGCCAGCAGCCCCAGGCAGGGACAGCAAGAGACCCAGTACTTC. Translated, it gives CASSPRQGQQETQYF. Using reference TRBV7-3 and TRBJ2-5 for the parts outside the CDR3, the full variable domain is GAGVSQTPSNKVTEKGKYVELRCDPISGHTALYWYRQSLGQGPEFLIYFQGTGAADDSGLPNDRFFAVRPEGSVSTLKIQRTERGDSAVYLCASSPRQGQQETQYFGPGTRLLVL.

J is TRBJ1-1 and V is TRBV19; a weak D match, TRBD1 (5 bases). Trimming removed 7 bases at V and 4 bases at J, with 7 bases between. Per germline, CDR1 LNHDA and CDR2 SQIVND (reference sequence). The CDR3 contains 11 residues. The CDR3 is CASIGATEAFF. The CDR3 coding sequence is TGTGCCAGTATTGGGGCCACTGAAGCTTTCTTT.

This chain links TRBV11-1 with TRBJ2-7; perhaps TRBD1 as D (5 bases). The germline V gene has CDR1 SGHAT and CDR2 FQDESV (reference sequence). Deletions cut 7 bases from V and 0 bases from J, with 7 bases between. This CDR3 spans 12 amino acids. The CDR3: CASKQGSYEQYF. In nucleotides, the CDR3 is TGTGCCAGCAAGCAGGGCTCCTACGAGCAGTACTTC.

The rearrangement uses TRBV7-2 and TRBJ2-3, with D uncertain. CDR1 SGHTA and CDR2 FQGNSA come from the germline V gene. V gave up 1 base and J gave up 3 bases, with 11 bases separating them. The CDR3 has 15 amino acids. CDR3 in amino acids: CASSLVDLVTDTQYF. As DNA, the CDR3 is TGTGCCAGCAGCTTAGTCGACTTGGTTACAGATACGCAGTATTTT. Full variable domain (missing parts from reference TRBV7-2 and TRBJ2-3): GAGVSQSPSNKVTEKGKDVELRCDPISGHTALYWYRQSLGQGLEFLIYFQGNSAPDKSGLPSDRFSAERTGGSVSTLTIQRTQQEDSAVYLCASSLVDLVTDTQYFGPGTRLTVL.

This clone was seen just once. The J gene is TRBJ1-1, the V gene TRBV9, with D possibly matching TRBD1 (6 bases). V was shortened by 3 bases and J by 1 base, with 13 bases between the two germline ends. CDR3 length equals 15 residues. In germline, CDR1 is SGDLS, CDR2 YYNGEE. CDR3 DNA: TGTGCCAGCAGCGACCCGGGACACCCGAACACTGAAGCTTTCTTT. It yields the protein CASSDPGHPNTEAFF.

V usage is TRBV28 and J usage is TRBJ1-1; no clear D. Trimming took 7 bases from V and 1 from J, leaving 13 bases between them. CDR3 size: 14 residues. The V gene's germline CDR1 is MDHEN and CDR2 SYDVKM. In DNA, the CDR3 is TGTGCCAGCACCGCATTCCGAGAGAACACTGAAGCTTTCTTT. Translation gives CASTAFRENTEAFF.

A note on this clone: Other DNA variants within this sample encode the same CDR3. This chain links TRBV6-2 or TRBV6-3 with TRBJ1-5; D is perhaps TRBD1 (5 bases). The CDR3 is 15 amino acids. The V end was cut by 6 bases, the J end by 4 bases, with 16 bases between. From germline, CDR1 is MNHEY and CDR2 SVGEGT. CDR3 sequence reads: CASSQPRTLNQPQHF. DNA of the CDR3: TGTGCCAGCAGCCAACCTCGGACACTGAATCAGCCCCAGCATTTT.

The DNA of the CDR3 is TGTGCCACCAGCAGAGAATGGGACAGGGGGCTAATTGGCTACACCTTC. Amino acid sequence: CATSREWDRGLIGYTF. This chain links TRBV15 with TRBJ1-2; 12 bases match TRBD1. Per germline, CDR1 LNHNV and CDR2 YYDKDF (reference sequence). The CDR3 extends over 16 amino acids. J gave up 7 bases and V 0 bases, and 6 bases lay outside the gene matches.

This chain links TRBV19 with TRBJ2-3; TRBD2 aligns across 11 bases. Trimming removed 6 bases from V and 6 bases from J; junction bases left unmatched: 11. This CDR3 has 16 residues. The germline V gene has CDR1 LNHDA and CDR2 SQIVND (reference sequence). This chain's CDR3 is CASSLPLAGGLDTQYF. CDR3 nucleotide sequence: TGTGCCAGTAGCCTACCCTTAGCGGGGGGGCTGGATACGCAGTATTTT.

The CDR3 DNA follows: TGTGCCAGCAGGCCCACAGGGGGCTCTGGAAACACCATATATTTT. This gives the protein CASRPTGGSGNTIYF. The V and J genes are TRBV25-1 and TRBJ1-3; 8 bases agree with TRBD1. This CDR3 spans 15 amino acids. The germline V gene has CDR1 MGHDK and CDR2 SYGVNS. Trimming at V came to 6 bases and at J to 0 bases, leaving 4 bases not matched to a gene.

The chain employs TRBV5-1 and TRBJ2-1; 11 nucleotides align to TRBD2. Germline values: CDR1 SGHRS, CDR2 YFSETQ. CDR3 size: 14 residues. Germline trimming cut 4 bases from V and 7 bases from J; bases unmatched to any gene: 4. The CDR3: CASSPRTSGNEQFF. In DNA form, the CDR3 reads TGCGCCAGCAGCCCGAGGACTAGCGGGAATGAGCAGTTCTTC.

The rearrangement uses TRBV9 and TRBJ1-4; 7 bases agree with TRBD1. The J segment lost 2 bases and the V segment lost 2 bases, leaving 3 bases of the junction unmatched. This CDR3 region has 15 residues. CDR1 SGDLS and CDR2 YYNGEE come from the germline V gene. The CDR3 DNA sequence: TGTGCCAGCAGCGTCACAGGGGCGACTAATGAAAAACTGTTTTTT. This codes for CASSVTGATNEKLFF.

V gene TRBV3-1 (or the pseudogene TRBV3-2) combines with J gene TRBJ1-5; unclear D gene. The V end lost 1 base, the J end lost 0 bases, and 13 bases lay between the germline ends. Per the germline V gene, CDR1 is LGHDT and CDR2 is YNNKEL (reference sequence). This CDR3 comprises 17 residues. The CDR3 sequence is CASSQGGSLDSNQPQHF. The CDR3 region has the DNA TGTGCCAGCAGCCAAGGAGGGTCCCTGGATAGCAATCAGCCCCAGCATTTT.

V usage is TRBV3-1 (or the pseudogene TRBV3-2) and J usage is TRBJ1-1; D is possibly TRBD1 (5 bases). V was cut by 0 bases and J by 6 bases, with 8 bases left in between. The length of the CDR3 is 13 residues. Germline CDR1 reads LGHDT; CDR2 reads YNNKEL (reference sequence). The CDR3 sequence: CASSQDQGSEAFF. CDR3 nucleotide sequence: TGTGCCAGCAGCCAAGACCAGGGTTCTGAAGCTTTCTTT.

The V and J genes are TRBV6-5 and TRBJ2-1; weak D call: TRBD2 (5 bases). Germline-derived CDR1 and CDR2 are MNHEY and SVGAGI. The ends were cut back, 0 bases at V and 9 bases at J, with 12 bases in the middle. This CDR3 spans 14 amino acids. The CDR3 DNA is TGTGCCAGCAGTTACTCTGGGGAAGAGGGTGAGCAGTTCTTC. It specifies CASSYSGEEGEQFF.

J is TRBJ2-3 and V is TRBV5-1; a weak D match, TRBD2 (6 bases). This CDR3 is built from 16 residues. The V and J ends lost 0 bases and 5 bases respectively, with 16 bases between them. Germline-derived CDR1 and CDR2 are SGHRS and YFSETQ. This CDR3 is CASSLAWLPGGDTQYF. The CDR3 region has the DNA TGCGCCAGCAGCTTGGCCTGGCTCCCCGGGGGAGATACGCAGTATTTT. Drawing the rest from reference TRBV5-1 and TRBJ2-3, the complete variable domain is KAGVTQTPRYLIKTRGQQVTLSCSPISGHRSVSWYQQTPGQGLQFLFEYFSETQRNKGNFPGRFSGRQFSNSRSEMNVSTLELGDSALYLCASSLAWLPGGDTQYFGPGTRLTVL.

This chain connects TRBV27 to TRBJ2-3, with 10 bases lining up with TRBD2. V was clipped by 6 bases and J by 1 base; unmatched bases: 4. Germline CDR1 reads MNHEY; CDR2 reads SMNVEV (reference sequence). The CDR3 runs to 15 residues. The CDR3 sequence is CASRLAGARTDTQYF. DNA for the CDR3: TGTGCCAGCAGGCTAGCGGGGGCCCGCACAGATACGCAGTATTTT.

This chain connects TRBV6-2 or TRBV6-3 to TRBJ2-7, with D possibly TRBD1 on 6 matching bases. V lost 6 bases to trimming and J lost 4 bases, with 31 bases between them. The CDR3 runs 19 residues. Germline V CDR1 and CDR2: MNHEY, SVGEGT. The DNA of the CDR3 is TGTGCCAGCAGCGGGGACATTTCCCGTGGCGACCCCCGGCTTTACGAGCAGTACTTC. Its translation: CASSGDISRGDPRLYEQYF.

The V and J genes are TRBV5-4 and TRBJ2-1; D is perhaps TRBD1 (6 bases). Trimming removed 2 bases from V and 4 bases from J, with 7 bases in between. Germline CDR1 SGHNT, CDR2 YYREEE (reference sequence). This CDR3 is built from 13 residues. The CDR3 bases are TGTGCCAGCAGCTTAGACAGGTACAATGAGCAGTTCTTC. The encoded protein is CASSLDRYNEQFF. Looking up the rest from reference TRBV5-4 and TRBJ2-1 gives the full variable domain: ETGVTQSPTHLIKTRGQQVTLRCSSQSGHNTVSWYQQALGQGPQFIFQYYREEENGRGNFPPRFSGLQFPNYSSELNVNALELDDSALYLCASSLDRYNEQFFGPGTRLTVL.

This clone appeared a single time. This chain links TRBV2 with TRBJ1-2, with 7 bases matching TRBD1. Germline-derived CDR1 and CDR2 are SNHLY and FYNNEI. V was pared by 5 bases and J by 1 base, with 10 bases of the junction left unmatched. CDR3 length: 16 amino acids. CDR3 loop: CASSMRSGGRNYGYTF. The CDR3 region has the DNA TGTGCCAGCAGTATGCGTTCAGGGGGGCGTAACTATGGCTACACCTTC.

The V call is TRBV6-5, the J call TRBJ1-4, with 8 bases that match TRBD1. The junction had 7 bases not matched to a gene; V was cut back by 6 bases and J by 4 bases. Germline V gene data show CDR1 as MNHEY and CDR2 as SVGAGI. The CDR3 is 15 amino acids. This CDR3 is CASRAGTGLNEKLFF. CDR3 bases: TGTGCCAGCAGGGCCGGGACAGGCCTTAATGAAAAACTGTTTTTT.

This chain joins TRBV4-3 and TRBJ2-5; 12 positions agree with TRBD2. The J segment lost 4 bases and the V segment lost 0 bases, leaving 9 bases of the junction unmatched. This CDR3 has 18 residues. In germline, CDR1 is LGHNA, CDR2 YSLEER. CDR3 loop: CASSQESLAGGPGETQYF. The CDR3 coding sequence is TGCGCCAGCAGCCAAGAATCTCTAGCGGGGGGGCCGGGAGAGACCCAGTACTTC.

The chain uses TRBV11-2 and TRBJ2-7, with 7 bases matching TRBD1. CDR1 and CDR2 from the germline V gene are SGHAT and FQNNGV. CDR3 length: 16 residues. With V trimmed by 4 bases and J by 0 bases, 9 bases remained unmatched. Written as DNA, the CDR3 is TGTGCCAGCAGCTGGTTCGGACAGGCAAGCTCCTACGAGCAGTACTTC. The encoded protein is CASSWFGQASSYEQYF.

This clone was observed a few times. The chain carries TRBV4-3 and TRBJ1-2; 7 nucleotides line up with TRBD1. With V trimmed by 4 bases and J by 1 base, 3 bases remained unmatched. The CDR3 totals 14 residues. The V gene's germline CDR1 is LGHNA and CDR2 YSLEER. The CDR3 DNA reads TGCGCCAGCAGCCCAGGGGACAGTAACTATGGCTACACCTTC. It yields the protein CASSPGDSNYGYTF.